This TCR beta chain was obtained from a study of cytomegalovirus exposure and HLA in healthy donors. Study observations and caveats: Links to common viral pathogens appeared, in a later analysis, for several of the most significant clusters. In a later analysis, TCR beta V- and J-gene trimming was associated with a missense DCLRE1C variant.

Turning to this clone: The antigen is not known.

Vbeta (60) and Jbeta (13) primers were used in the PCR. Libraries were prepared by immunoSEQ multiplex PCR; TCRdb keeps only in-frame clonotypes and omits some of them. Seen here are fewer than 200,000 clones, 80% to 90% observed once, and the top ten hold roughly 13%. The receptor's source is a woman aged 45 to 65 in good health and CMV-seronegative. Sample: PBMCs.

The CDR3, as DNA: TGTGCCAGCAGTGAATTCACTAGCGGGATACAGACCCAGTACTTC. Its translation is CASSEFTSGIQTQYF. This chain uses TRBV2 with TRBJ2-5; 10 bases are shared with TRBD2. The V gene end was trimmed by 2 bases and the J gene end by 6 bases; junction bases not matched to a gene: 6. The CDR3 sequence is 15 residues long. The germline CDR1 and CDR2 sequences are SNHLY and FYNNEI.